This record covers a single T cell receptor beta chain. The antigen remains unidentified. The data originate from a study of cytomegalovirus exposure and HLA in healthy donors. Overall study results and limits: Upon later analysis, HLA-associated TCR beta chains proved more clonally expanded than other, equally common chains.

The PCR was carried out with 60 Vbeta primers and 13 Jbeta primers. Libraries were prepared by immunoSEQ multiplex PCR; TCRdb keeps only in-frame clonotypes and omits some of them. There are about 160,000 clones in the sample; about 80% occur only once, and approximately 1.3% lies in the top ten. This CDR3 is built from 15 residues. CDR1 LGHNA and CDR2 YSLEER come from the germline V gene. V was clipped by 2 bases and J by 2 bases, with 13 bases between them. This chain connects TRBV4-3 to TRBJ2-7, with D perhaps TRBD1 (5 bases). The source material was PBMCs. The clonotype originates from a man aged 30-40 years in good health and CMV-seronegative. The CDR3 sequence is CASSQTSGHPYEQYF. For the CDR3, the DNA is TGCGCCAGCAGCCAAACCTCCGGACATCCCTACGAGCAGTACTTC.